The 9 T cell receptor beta chains listed next were all sequenced from one sample in a study of cytomegalovirus exposure and HLA in healthy donors. The PCR employed 60 Vbeta primers together with 13 Jbeta primers. Libraries were prepared by immunoSEQ multiplex PCR; TCRdb keeps only in-frame clonotypes and omits some of them. The sample spans roughly 62,000 clones; the ten largest clones claim around 3.7%. Source material: PBMCs. The receptors come from a male donor in good health and CMV-seronegative.

A note on this clone: Its ends do not fully match the called genes, so a read error is possible. This sequence joins TRBV6-1 and TRBJ2-1; 10 nucleotides match TRBD2. This CDR3 contains 15 residues. Germline values: CDR1 MNHNS, CDR2 SASEGT. The CDR3 region is CAGSGTSGVYNEQFF. The DNA for the CDR3 is TGTGCCGGCAGCGGAACTAGCGGGGTCTACAATGAGCAGTTCTTC.

A word on this clone: At one end, the junction sequence differs from germline, possibly due to a read error. This chain joins TRBV7-7 and TRBJ2-1; D perhaps matches TRBD2 (6 bases). Germline assignment: CDR1 SSHAT and CDR2 FNYEAQ (reference sequence). The CDR3 sequence is 17 residues long. The CDR3 sequence is CASSQGGVSSSDNEQFF. As DNA, the CDR3 is TGTGCTAGCAGCCAAGGAGGGGTGTCTAGCTCCGACAATGAGCAGTTCTTC.

V usage is TRBV5-6 and J usage is TRBJ1-2; 7 nucleotides line up with TRBD1. V was pared by 3 bases and J by 3 bases, with 5 bases of the junction left unmatched. The CDR3 extends over 14 amino acids. Germline CDR1 is SGHDT and CDR2 is YYEEEE. This CDR3 reads CASSSWDSYYGYTF. CDR3 bases: TGTGCCAGCAGCTCCTGGGACAGCTACTATGGCTACACCTTC.

The V gene is TRBV28, the J gene TRBJ2-7; D may be TRBD2 (5 bases). The CDR3 contains 13 residues. The V and J ends lost 8 bases and 5 bases respectively, with 16 bases between them. The germline V gene has CDR1 MDHEN and CDR2 SYDVKM. The DNA for the CDR3 is TGTGCCAGCGGAACCTTATCGGGGAACGAGCAGTACTTC. Encoded protein: CASGTLSGNEQYF.

The chain carries TRBV7-2 and TRBJ1-2; a possible D gene is TRBD1 (5 bases). With 5 bases removed from V and 5 bases from J, the gap between germline ends came to 15 bases. The CDR3 is 14 residues long. Looked up from germline, CDR1 is SGHTA and CDR2 is FQGNSA. The CDR3 bases are TGTGCCAGCAGCGTAAAAAAGGGGCGATATGGCTACACCTTC. Residues: CASSVKKGRYGYTF. Looking up the rest from reference TRBV7-2 and TRBJ1-2 gives the full variable domain: GAGVSQSPSNKVTEKGKDVELRCDPISGHTALYWYRQSLGQGLEFLIYFQGNSAPDKSGLPSDRFSAERTGGSVSTLTIQRTQQEDSAVYLCASSVKKGRYGYTFGSGTRLTVV.

The rearrangement joins TRBV2 to TRBJ1-2; 7 positions agree with TRBD1. The CDR3 has 15 residues. V lost 6 bases to trimming and J lost 5 bases; unmatched junction nucleotides: 12. The germline V gene encodes CDR1 SNHLY and CDR2 FYNNEI. The CDR3 region has the DNA TGTGCCAGCAGGCCCACCGGGACAGAAATATATGGCTACACCTTC. It yields the protein CASRPTGTEIYGYTF.

The chain employs TRBV7-2 and TRBJ1-5; D might be TRBD1 (6 bases). V lost 6 bases to trimming and J lost 4 bases, with 16 bases between them. Per germline, CDR1 SGHTA and CDR2 FQGNSA. This CDR3 has 15 residues. The CDR3 sequence is CASRGDPRGNQPQHF. As DNA, the CDR3 is TGTGCCAGCAGGGGAGATCCGAGGGGGAATCAGCCCCAGCATTTT. Based on the CDR3 plus reference TRBV7-2 and TRBJ1-5, the full variable domain is GAGVSQSPSNKVTEKGKDVELRCDPISGHTALYWYRQSLGQGLEFLIYFQGNSAPDKSGLPSDRFSAERTGGSVSTLTIQRTQQEDSAVYLCASRGDPRGNQPQHFGDGTRLSIL.

With regard to this clone: A read error may produce the germline difference seen at one junction end. The sample contains more than one DNA sequence encoding this CDR3. The chain links TRBV5-4 to TRBJ1-6; perhaps TRBD1 as D (6 bases). CDR1 and CDR2 from the germline V gene are SGHNT and YYREEE (reference sequence). This CDR3 has 17 residues. CDR3 protein: CASSSQGRSSYNSPLHF. The DNA of the CDR3 is TGTGCCAGCAGCTCACAGGGCCGTAGCTCCTATAATTCACCCCTACACTTT.

This chain links TRBV5-6 with TRBJ1-5; D ambiguous. V was trimmed by 4 bases and J by 4 bases, leaving 12 bases between them. The CDR3 extends over 14 amino acids. CDR1 and CDR2 from the germline V gene are SGHDT and YYEEEE. CDR3: CASSKRPTNQPQHF. The CDR3 DNA follows: TGTGCCAGCAGCAAACGCCCCACTAATCAGCCCCAGCATTTT.